This T cell receptor (beta chain) was sequenced for a study of patients and donors after allogeneic stem cell transplantation (dated by TCRdb to about 2020). Receptor libraries were prepared by RT-PCR. The instrument was a NextSeq 550. The raw public reads went through TCRdb reprocessing: fastp at Q25, MiXCR clone calling, in-frame beta chains kept. All rows with the same CDR3 protein become a single entry with the most common DNA and genes. The sample yields about 960,000 distinct CDR3 sequences; approximately 19% were counted once. 5.5% to 6.5% of the sample is held by the ten biggest clonotypes. This clonotype was detected a few times. The antigen this receptor binds is unknown. Base qualities are not recorded, but no much larger clone differs from it by a single base. The material sequenced was blood, either unsorted or a sorted T cell fraction (not recorded which). The origin of this receptor is a human donor who was either an allogeneic HSCT recipient or a stem cell or donor lymphocyte infusion donor (not recorded which). It is not recorded whose cells these are; they may come from a transplant donor.

The sequence in DNA is TGTGCCTCTTGTGGTCGGGCCCCCCCGGGATTCTTC. The translation is CASCGRAPPGFF. This sequence uses TRBV12-3 or TRBV12-4 and TRBJ2-1; the D gene is perhaps TRBD2, on 5 matching bases. V was cut back by 11 bases and J by 16 bases, leaving a gap of 24 bases between them. Including cysteine and phenylalanine, the CDR3 has 12 amino acids. Solely the CDR3 DNA is kept, with 36 bases framed from the first base.